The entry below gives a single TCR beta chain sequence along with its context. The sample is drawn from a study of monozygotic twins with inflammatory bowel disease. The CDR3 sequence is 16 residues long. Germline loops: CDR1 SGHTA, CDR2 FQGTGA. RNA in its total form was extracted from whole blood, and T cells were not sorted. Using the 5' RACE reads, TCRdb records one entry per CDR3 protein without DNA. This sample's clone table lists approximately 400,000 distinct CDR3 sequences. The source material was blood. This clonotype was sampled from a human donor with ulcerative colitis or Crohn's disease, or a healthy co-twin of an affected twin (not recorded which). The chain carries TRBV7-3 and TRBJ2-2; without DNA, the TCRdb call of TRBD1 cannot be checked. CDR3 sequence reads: CASSPRDRTKTGELFF.